The 4 T cell receptor beta chains given below trace back to one sample, sequenced in a study of CD8+ T cells in alopecia areata. The sequencing template was cDNA reverse transcribed from extracted RNA. Measured with immunoSEQ multiplex PCR; TCRdb has only the in-frame clones, and not every one. The sample includes 290,000 or so clones, none of them occurring once. Markers used for sorting pooled cutaneous lymph node cells were CD4, CD8alpha, NKG2D, NKG2ACE and others. Sequenced sample: CD4+ T cells sorted from a lymph node. The origin of the receptors is a C3H/HeJ mouse with alopecia areata. The MHC haplotype of this mouse line is H2-k.

In regard to this clone: Here the gene names and germline are mouse. The CDR3 extends 4 residues past the end of the read, so its final part is completed from the germline J gene. The sample carries other DNA sequences with the same CDR3. The chain combines TRBV17 with TRBJ2-7; 11 nucleotides agree with TRBD2. From germline, CDR1 is MNHDT and CDR2 YYDKIL. V was pared by 5 bases and J by 0 bases, with 3 bases of the junction left unmatched. CDR3 length equals 15 residues. The CDR3 DNA, read in part, is TGTGCTAGCAGTTCCGACTGGGGGGGCTCCTAT. This translates into CASSSDWGGSY. The full CDR3 reads CASSSDWGGSYEQYF.

Concerning this clone: Each gene name is a mouse one. Read sequence stops 4 residues before the CDR3 end, and the germline J gene provides the missing end. This chain connects TRBV5 to TRBJ2-1; maybe TRBD1 (5 bases). Trimming took 4 bases from V and 0 from J, leaving 10 bases between them. The germline gives CDR1 LGHNA, CDR2 YNLKQL (reference sequence). This CDR3 is built from 15 residues. CDR3 region: CASSPTVYNYAEQFF. The CDR3 DNA, read in part, is TGTGCCAGCAGCCCGACAGTCTATAACTATGCT.

With regard to this clone: Gene names are the mouse ones. Read coverage stops 4 residues before the CDR3 terminus; the germline J gene supplies the remainder. The chain is built from TRBV13-1 and TRBJ2-7; no clear D gene. V gave up 1 base and J gave up 3 bases, with 8 bases separating them. Germline V lookup: CDR1 NSHNY, CDR2 SYGAGN. The length of the CDR3 is 13 residues. CDR3 loop: CASSDPPSYEQYF. The sequenced CDR3 bases are TGTGCCAGCAGTGATCCCCCCAGCTAT.

This clone was seen a handful of times. Mouse names are used for the genes. This CDR3 is also generated by other DNA sequences in the sample. The CDR3 spells CTCSADGGSAETLYF. The sequenced CDR3 bases are TGCACCTGCAGTGCAGATGGGGGGAGTGCAGAA. The V call is TRBV1, the J call TRBJ2-3, with 7 bases matching TRBD2. The sequence runs out 4 residues before the end of the CDR3; the remainder is reconstructed from the germline J gene. The CDR3 has 15 residues. The junction had 0 bases not matched to a gene; V was cut back by 0 bases and J by 0 bases. Looked up from germline, CDR1 is NSQYPW and CDR2 is LRSPGD (reference sequence).